This T cell receptor (beta chain) was observed in a study of cytomegalovirus exposure and HLA in healthy donors. Worth noting for this clone: Its antigen is currently unknown.

Germline CDR1 reads SGHNT; CDR2 reads YYREEE (reference sequence). The length of the CDR3 is 18 residues. V lost 4 bases and J lost 4; bases outside the gene matches: 15. Findings and limits, study-wide: Association of 16,951 TCR beta sequences with HLA alleles was found at 0.05 false discovery rate in a later analysis. Presence/absence analyses assumed roughly uniform sequencing depth across donors. Later on, a genetic analysis was performed. It linked a missense variant in DCLRE1C with V- and J-gene trimming of TCR beta.

PCR was performed using 60 Vbeta and 13 Jbeta primers. Sequencing was performed with immunoSEQ multiplex PCR; in TCRdb, only in-frame clones are kept and a portion is missing. The sample has more than 110,000 clones; roughly 78% are singletons. The rearrangement uses TRBV5-4 and TRBJ1-3; 9 nucleotides line up with TRBD1. This sequence originates from a man aged 25 to 40 in good health and CMV-seronegative. Sample: PBMCs. For the CDR3, the DNA is TGTGCCAGCAGCCCGAGGACAGGGGCATATTCGGCGGGAAACACCATATATTTT. Amino acids: CASSPRTGAYSAGNTIYF.